By share of the sample, the clone carrying this T cell receptor (beta chain) is medium-sized. Its antigen remains unknown. The library was designed around alpha chains, so this beta chain is a stray read whose abundance carries little weight. Unique molecular identifiers tagged every individual TCR cDNA molecule. TCRdb used MiXCR to reprocess the 5' RACE reads, holding one entry per CDR3 protein. The sample consists of under 9,500 distinct CDR3 sequences, under 10% of them appearing once. As for time point: sample taken at primary tumor resection. Researchers sequenced whole RNA taken from tumor, nontumor lung or frozen PBMC without sorting. The sample comes from a study of spatial heterogeneity in lung cancer. Study overall: Within tumor regions, the number of TCR transcripts tracked closely with a T cell module score obtained from matched bulk RNA-seq. Findings and caveats of the study: Counts of expanded intratumoral alpha and beta TCRs tracked tumor mutation counts.

Germline V gene lookup returns CDR1 SQVTM and CDR2 ANQGSEA. CDR3 length: 12 amino acids. V was cut by 6 bases and J by 0 bases, with 6 bases left in between. V gene TRBV29-1 combines with J gene TRBJ2-1; D ambiguous. The starting material was lung tumor tissue, obtained at surgery. The receptor was isolated from a male donor with early-stage non-small cell lung cancer. The DNA for the CDR3 is TGCAGCGTGAAGAGCTCCTACAATGAGCAGTTCTTC. This encodes CSVKSSYNEQFF.